What follows are 9 T cell receptor beta chains derived from one specimen sequenced in a study of cytomegalovirus exposure and HLA in healthy donors. It was with 60 Vbeta and 13 Jbeta primers that the PCR ran. Method: immunoSEQ multiplex PCR; TCRdb's copy keeps in-frame clones and lacks some. This sample carries 200,000 to 300,000 clones, 82% of them seen once, and the ten largest clones take around 5%. Sequencing input: PBMCs. The receptors come from a woman between 35 and 50 years old in good health and CMV-seropositive.

V usage is TRBV11-3 and J usage is TRBJ2-7; D may be TRBD1 (6 bases). Trimming removed 4 bases from V and 2 bases from J, with 12 bases in between. The CDR3 is 14 residues long. The germline gives CDR1 SGHNT, CDR2 YENEEA. CDR3 coding DNA: TGTGCCAGCAGCTCCTACAGGGCACCCTACGAGCAGTACTTC. It translates to CASSSYRAPYEQYF.

Comment on this clone: The junction departs from germline at one end; a sequencing error may be responsible. The chain employs TRBV7-2 and TRBJ2-7; weak D call: TRBD1 (5 bases). Germline loops: CDR1 SGHTA, CDR2 FQGNSA. The CDR3 has 14 amino acids. The CDR3 DNA is TGTGCCGGCAGCCCTTCAGGGATGGGCTACGAGCAGTACTTC. It encodes CAGSPSGMGYEQYF. Filled out from reference TRBV7-2 and TRBJ2-7, the complete variable domain reads GAGVSQSPSNKVTEKGKDVELRCDPISGHTALYWYRQSLGQGLEFLIYFQGNSAPDKSGLPSDRFSAERTGGSVSTLTIQRTQQEDSAVYLCAGSPSGMGYEQYFGPGTRLTVT.

This clone came up a few times. The chain combines TRBV4-2 with TRBJ2-7, with D unresolved. This CDR3 has 15 amino acids. V lost 0 bases and J lost 3, with 12 bases in between. From germline, CDR1 is LGHNA and CDR2 YNFKEQ. The CDR3 nucleotides read TGTGCCAGCAGCCAAGATTCCTCGAGCGACTACGAGCAGTACTTC. This codes for CASSQDSSSDYEQYF.

The chain has TRBV12-5 and TRBJ2-7, with 9 nucleotides matching TRBD2. There are 15 residues in the CDR3. The V gene's germline CDR1 is LGHNT and CDR2 FRNRAP. V lost 1 base and J lost 2; bases outside the gene matches: 3. CDR3 loop: CASGLGLAGPYEQYF. CDR3 in DNA: TGTGCTAGTGGTTTGGGCCTAGCGGGGCCCTACGAGCAGTACTTC.

A single count supports this clone. The genes are TRBV9 and TRBJ2-2; D remains unclear. The CDR3 loop spans 12 amino acids. CDR1 SGDLS and CDR2 YYNGEE come from the germline V gene. The V end lost 4 bases, the J end lost 5 bases, and 6 bases lay between the germline ends. CDR3 loop: CASSPLTGELFF. The DNA of the CDR3 is TGTGCCAGCAGCCCGTTAACCGGGGAGCTGTTTTTT.

The chain combines TRBV11-2 with TRBJ2-7, with 9 bases that match TRBD1. Germline V gene data show CDR1 as SGHAT and CDR2 as FQNNGV. CDR3 size: 15 residues. V lost 3 bases and J lost 2; bases outside the gene matches: 5. The CDR3 DNA sequence: TGTGCCAGCAGCTTTACCGGGACAGGGACCTACGAGCAGTACTTC. Protein sequence: CASSFTGTGTYEQYF.

This chain uses TRBV5-6 with TRBJ1-1; 8 bases map to TRBD1. This CDR3 is 14 amino acids long. J was trimmed by 7 bases and V by 5 bases; bases with no gene match: 10. Germline V gives CDR1 SGHDT, CDR2 YYEEEE. This CDR3 is CASRRFRGRFEAFF. The CDR3 bases are TGTGCCAGCAGGCGATTCAGGGGGCGGTTTGAAGCTTTCTTT. Looking up the rest from reference TRBV5-6 and TRBJ1-1 gives the full variable domain: DAGVTQSPTHLIKTRGQQVTLRCSPKSGHDTVSWYQQALGQGPQFIFQYYEEEERQRGNFPDRFSGHQFPNYSSELNVNALLLGDSALYLCASRRFRGRFEAFFGQGTRLTVV.

This rearrangement joins TRBV19 to TRBJ1-1; D is unresolved. The germline gives CDR1 LNHDA, CDR2 SQIVND (reference sequence). CDR3 length: 12 residues. V dropped 8 bases and J dropped 3 bases, with 10 bases sitting between them. CDR3 amino acids: CASLSGYTEAFF. Written as DNA, the CDR3 is TGTGCCAGTCTTTCGGGGTACACTGAAGCTTTCTTT.

The genes are TRBV4-2 and TRBJ2-3, with a possible D match to TRBD2 (6 bases). V was shortened by 0 bases and J by 6 bases, with 13 bases between the two germline ends. CDR1 and CDR2 from the germline V gene are LGHNA and YNFKEQ. The CDR3 sequence is 15 residues long. CDR3 DNA: TGTGCCAGCAGCCAAGATCAAGCGGGTCGCGATACGCAGTATTTT. Amino acid sequence: CASSQDQAGRDTQYF.